The 8 T cell receptor beta chains in this list originate from one sample, sequenced in a study of siplizumab effects on memory and regulatory T cells. Sequencing was performed with immunoSEQ multiplex PCR; in TCRdb, only in-frame clones are kept and a portion is missing. The sample records about 40,000 clones, roughly 90% being singletons. Material for sequencing was naive CD4+ T cells sorted from blood. The receptors originated from a human donor in good health.

The rearrangement links TRBV6-4 to TRBJ2-2; 14 bases match TRBD2. Germline V CDR1 and CDR2: MRHNA, SNTAGT. Unmatched junction bases numbered 7, after V lost 6 bases and J lost 1 base. The CDR3 totals 18 residues. The CDR3 DNA reads as TGTGCCAGCAGGAAAGGACTAGCGGGGGGCCAGAACACCGGGGAGCTGTTTTTT. Its protein is CASRKGLAGGQNTGELFF.

The chain carries TRBV7-8 and TRBJ1-1, with 7 bases fitting TRBD1. The J segment lost 5 bases and the V segment lost 6 bases, leaving 6 bases of the junction unmatched. This CDR3 has 13 residues. The V gene's germline CDR1 is SGHVS and CDR2 FQNEAQ. The DNA for the CDR3 is TGTGCCAGCAGGAAGGGGGCAACGACTGAAGCTTTCTTT. Residues: CASRKGATTEAFF.

This chain joins TRBV5-1 and TRBJ2-5; 10 bases fit TRBD2. The CDR3 has 16 residues. The germline V gene encodes CDR1 SGHRS and CDR2 YFSETQ. After removal of 4 bases from V and 5 bases from J, the junction contained 11 bases not matched to a gene. CDR3 in amino acids: CASSPTTSGARETQYF. CDR3 nucleotide sequence: TGCGCCAGCAGCCCTACCACTAGCGGGGCCAGGGAGACCCAGTACTTC.

The rearrangement uses TRBV10-1 and TRBJ1-1; D not certain. Germline V gene data show CDR1 as WNHNN and CDR2 as SYGVQD (reference sequence). The CDR3 totals 13 residues. The germline V and J ends were trimmed by 3 bases and 0 bases, with 5 bases remaining between them. This chain's CDR3 is CASSDSLNTEAFF. CDR3 bases: TGCGCCAGCAGTGATTCCCTGAACACTGAAGCTTTCTTT.

The J gene is TRBJ1-4, the V gene TRBV6-6; D is unresolved. The CDR3 covers 15 residues. The V and J ends lost 3 bases and 4 bases respectively, with 12 bases between them. CDR1 and CDR2 from the germline V gene are MNHNY and SVGAGI (reference sequence). For the CDR3, the DNA is TGTGCCAGCAGTTATGAGGGAGCGGGTAATGAAAAACTGTTTTTT. Its protein is CASSYEGAGNEKLFF.

Only a few counts were recorded for this clone. The chain uses TRBV6-5 and TRBJ1-1; unclear D gene. The germline V gene has CDR1 MNHEY and CDR2 SVGAGI. This CDR3 region has 11 residues. V was cut by 7 bases and J by 4 bases, with 7 bases left in between. The CDR3: CASTHGTEAFF. The CDR3 nucleotides are TGTGCCAGCACCCACGGCACTGAAGCTTTCTTT.

This chain joins TRBV6-6 and TRBJ2-2, with D perhaps matching TRBD2 (6 bases). This CDR3 contains 15 residues. V was trimmed by 0 bases and J by 2 bases, leaving 7 bases between them. In germline, CDR1 is MNHNY, CDR2 SVGAGI (reference sequence). DNA for the CDR3: TGTGCCAGCAGTTACTCGGGACTTAACACCGGGGAGCTGTTTTTT. As protein: CASSYSGLNTGELFF.

The chain has TRBV29-1 and TRBJ1-1; TRBD1 agrees at 9 bases. The V and J ends lost 6 bases and 7 bases, in that order; junction bases with no gene match: 9. The CDR3 sequence is 13 residues long. CDR1 and CDR2 (germline): SQVTM, ANQGSEA. CDR3 in amino acids: CSVGDREHGEAFF. The CDR3 DNA reads as TGCAGCGTAGGGGACAGGGAGCATGGTGAAGCTTTCTTT.